This TCR beta chain was profiled in a study of response to subunit inactivated influenza vaccine. Study-wide findings and caveats: Each seasonal influenza vaccination, the authors suggested, recruits few new T cells.

Germline CDR1 reads DFQATT; CDR2 reads SNEGSKA (reference sequence). The CDR3 covers 14 residues. V was trimmed by 0 bases and J by 4 bases, leaving 12 bases between them. In regard to this clonotype: Its antigen remains unknown.

TCRdb recomputed calls from the RT-PCR reads with MiXCR, one row per CDR3 protein. The sample has 700,000 to 900,000 distinct CDR3 sequences, around 21% seen once; the top ten hold roughly a tenth. Here the sequenced sample was PBMCs from blood, taken less than 6 days after vaccination. The chain is built from TRBV20-1 and TRBJ1-2, with D unclear. The TCR originated in a man between 45 and 60 years old who received an inactivated influenza vaccine. The chain's CDR3 is CSARDPRALYGYTF. As DNA, the CDR3 is TGCAGTGCTAGAGATCCCCGGGCCCTCTATGGCTACACCTTC.